These 14 T cell receptor beta chains originate from one sample sequenced in a study of T cells after yellow fever vaccination. TCRdb fed the 5' RACE reads into MiXCR, producing one record per CDR3 protein. The table shows some 320,000 distinct CDR3 sequences, with 4.1% occurring only once. Material: PBMCs, obtained 5 days after the yellow fever booster vaccination. These TCRs come from a man aged 18 to 29 who received the YFV17D yellow fever vaccine.

This clonotype has ten or more counts. The CDR3 DNA reads TGTGCCAGCAGCCAAACTAGCGGTGTCTACGAGCAGTACTTC. This gives the protein CASSQTSGVYEQYF. The rearrangement joins TRBV3-1 to TRBJ2-7; 8 nucleotides align to TRBD2. The V gene end was trimmed by 2 bases and the J gene end by 3 bases; junction bases not matched to a gene: 3. This CDR3 contains 14 residues. Germline assignment: CDR1 LGHDT and CDR2 YNNKEL (reference sequence).

The sample holds a few counts of this clonotype. The chain employs TRBV5-1 and TRBJ1-4, with D possibly being TRBD1 (5 bases). The CDR3 is 15 amino acids. Germline-derived CDR1 and CDR2 are SGHRS and YFSETQ. V was cut by 1 base and J by 0 bases, with 7 bases left in between. The CDR3 spells CASSLWGSTNEKLFF. DNA for the CDR3: TGCGCCAGCAGCTTGTGGGGGTCAACTAATGAAAAACTGTTTTTT.

In this sample, this clonotype turned up a few times. J is TRBJ2-5 and V is TRBV3-1; D not certain. CDR1 LGHDT and CDR2 YNNKEL come from the germline V gene (reference sequence). The CDR3 is 14 amino acids. Trimming took 0 bases from V and 4 from J, leaving 9 bases between them. CDR3 DNA: TGTGCCAGCAGCCAAGATCTGAAGGGAGAGACCCAGTACTTC. Translated, it gives CASSQDLKGETQYF.

This clonotype was counted between two and nine times. The gene calls are TRBV29-1 and TRBJ1-1; D perhaps matches TRBD1 (6 bases). Looked up from germline, CDR1 is SQVTM and CDR2 is ANQGSEA. V lost 7 bases and J lost 6, with 18 bases in between. The CDR3 has 13 amino acids. CDR3 sequence reads: CSGGGPRSSEAFF. DNA of the CDR3: TGCAGCGGAGGGGGACCCCGCTCCTCTGAAGCTTTCTTT.

This rearrangement joins TRBV19 to TRBJ2-3; D is possibly TRBD2 (5 bases). The germline CDR1 and CDR2 sequences are LNHDA and SQIVND (reference sequence). V lost 7 bases and J lost 2, with 16 bases in between. There are 15 residues in the CDR3. The CDR3: CASTLGSGLTDTQYF. The CDR3 nucleotides are TGTGCCAGTACCCTTGGGAGTGGGCTCACAGATACGCAGTATTTT.

The genes are TRBV20-1 and TRBJ2-7; weak D call: TRBD1 (6 bases). In germline, CDR1 is DFQATT, CDR2 SNEGSKA (reference sequence). Trimming removed 5 bases at V and 4 bases at J, with 15 bases between. This CDR3 is built from 13 residues. This CDR3 reads CSAGTGTLYEQYF. CDR3 nucleotides: TGCAGTGCTGGAACCGGGACACTTTACGAGCAGTACTTC.

A few counts support this clonotype. This chain's CDR3 is CASSGGMGETQYF. The CDR3 region has the DNA TGTGCCAGCAGTGGGGGAATGGGAGAGACCCAGTACTTC. The J gene is TRBJ2-5, the V gene TRBV6-5; tentatively, D is TRBD1 or TRBD2 (5 bases each). V lost 5 bases to trimming and J lost 4 bases, with 11 bases between them. This CDR3 has 13 residues. The V gene's germline CDR1 is MNHEY and CDR2 SVGAGI.

There are a few counts of this clonotype. The chain has TRBV12-3 or TRBV12-4 and TRBJ2-5, with D possibly called TRBD1 or TRBD2 (5 bases each). The CDR3 loop spans 15 amino acids. V was trimmed by 6 bases and J by 5 bases, leaving 19 bases between them. The CDR3 nucleotides are TGTGCCAGCAGCCCCGACTACCCTCGGGGCGAGACCCAGTACTTC. This encodes CASSPDYPRGETQYF.

This clonotype has at least ten counts. The V gene is TRBV10-3, the J gene TRBJ1-1; D unresolved. The CDR3 runs 14 residues. Trimming took 6 bases from V and 1 from J, leaving 12 bases between them. CDR1 is ENHRY, CDR2 SYGVKD, per germline. DNA for the CDR3: TGTGCCATCAGGGAGACACAGAGGAACACTGAAGCTTTCTTT. Its translation is CAIRETQRNTEAFF.

A few counts support this clonotype. DNA of the CDR3: TGTGCCAGCTACCACGGGGTAGAAGGTTTGGGCTACACCTTC. Amino acid sequence: CASYHGVEGLGYTF. The chain employs TRBV3-1 and TRBJ1-2; no definite D call. The CDR3 extends over 14 amino acids. V was trimmed by 8 bases and J by 8 bases, leaving 21 bases between them. Germline CDR1 and CDR2: LGHDT and YNNKEL (reference sequence).

This clonotype was observed many times. V usage is TRBV5-8 and J usage is TRBJ2-7; 7 nucleotides line up with TRBD2. Unmatched junction bases numbered 7, after V lost 2 bases and J lost 2 bases. Germline-derived CDR1 and CDR2 are SGHTS and YDEGEE. The CDR3 length is 15 residues. The CDR3 region has the DNA TGTGCCAGCAGCTTCAGAGGGGCGGGGGCCTACGAGCAGTACTTC. Encoded protein: CASSFRGAGAYEQYF.

This clonotype was observed a few times. The rearrangement uses TRBV4-1 and TRBJ2-7, with D hard to call. The CDR3 sequence is 13 residues long. The germline V and J ends were trimmed by 1 base and 4 bases, with 8 bases remaining between them. The germline V gene has CDR1 MGHRA and CDR2 YSYEKL. CDR3 nucleotides: TGCGCCAGCAGCCAAGGGCTAGGATACGAGCAGTACGTC. It yields the protein CASSQGLGYEQYV.

This clonotype showed up many times. This CDR3 reads CASIPFPGSTYEQYF. CDR3 DNA sequence: TGTGCCAGCATTCCATTCCCCGGGTCGACTTACGAGCAGTACTTC. The chain uses TRBV7-9 and TRBJ2-7, with unresolved D. CDR1 is SEHNR and CDR2 is FQNEAQ in the germline V gene (reference sequence). The CDR3 is 15 residues long. With 7 bases removed from V and 4 bases from J, the gap between germline ends came to 20 bases. Full variable domain (rest looked up from reference TRBV7-9 and TRBJ2-7): DTGVSQNPRHKITKRGQNVTFRCDPISEHNRLYWYRQTLGQGPEFLTYFQNEAQLEKSRLLSDRFSAERPKGSFSTLEIQRTEQGDSAMYLCASIPFPGSTYEQYFGPGTRLTVT.

V is TRBV7-9 and J is TRBJ2-1; D remains unclear. Germline assignment: CDR1 SEHNR and CDR2 FQNEAQ (reference sequence). The CDR3 sequence is 12 residues long. Trimming stripped 5 bases from V and 7 bases from J, with 9 bases between. CDR3 DNA sequence: TGTGCCAGCAGCCCGACATTGAATGAGCAGTTCTTC. As protein: CASSPTLNEQFF.